A single sample gave rise to the 24 T cell receptor beta chains below, sequenced in a study of spatial heterogeneity in lung cancer. TCRdb used MiXCR to reprocess the 5' RACE reads, holding one entry per CDR3 protein. The sample contains tens of thousands of distinct CDR3 sequences, 6.5% to 9% of which appear only once. Time point indicated: sample taken at primary tumor resection. Sequencing of whole RNA from tumor, nontumor lung or frozen PBMC involved no sorting. Sequenced material: PBMCs, taken at surgery. The receptors originated from a male donor with early-stage non-small cell lung cancer.

The chain joins TRBV10-3 to TRBJ1-5, with a tentative D call TRBD1 (5 bases). Between the trimmed V and J ends, which lost 6 bases and 4 bases, there was a span of 7 bases. This CDR3 comprises 12 residues. Germline V gives CDR1 ENHRY, CDR2 SYGVKD. CDR3: CAIRGPNQPQHF. The CDR3 DNA is TGTGCCATCAGGGGGCCGAATCAGCCCCAGCATTTT.

The chain combines TRBV6-5 with TRBJ2-5; D is possibly TRBD1 (5 bases). Germline V gene lookup returns CDR1 MNHEY and CDR2 SVGAGI. This CDR3 is built from 14 residues. V was trimmed by 0 bases and J by 1 base, leaving 6 bases between them. DNA of the CDR3: TGTGCCAGCAGTTACTCCCAGGGCCAAGAGACCCAGTACTTC. It specifies CASSYSQGQETQYF.

This clonotype was recorded many times. The J gene is TRBJ2-5, the V gene TRBV7-6; 11 bases are shared with TRBD2. Germline V CDR1 and CDR2: SGHVS, FNYEAQ. This CDR3 is built from 16 residues. Unmatched junction bases numbered 7, after V lost 4 bases and J lost 3 bases. The CDR3 DNA reads TGTGCCAGCAGCTCACTAGCGGGGGCGACTAAAGAGACCCAGTACTTC. Translated, it gives CASSSLAGATKETQYF.

This clonotype was observed a few times. This chain uses TRBV2 with TRBJ2-2; 7 positions agree with TRBD1. Germline V gene sequence: CDR1 SNHLY, CDR2 FYNNEI. The CDR3 length is 14 residues. Unmatched junction bases numbered 5, after V lost 6 bases and J lost 4 bases. CDR3 DNA: TGTGCCAGCAGCCCAGGGGGAAGCACCGGGGAGCTGTTTTTT. It translates to CASSPGGSTGELFF.

Points on this clonotype: The junction departs from germline at one end; a sequencing error may be responsible. The CDR3 here is CASSDPPIYNPPLHF. DNA for the CDR3: TGTGCCAGCAGTGACCCACCCATCTATAATCCACCCCTCCACTTT. This rearrangement joins TRBV6-1 to TRBJ1-6; D not resolved. CDR1 is MNHNS and CDR2 is SASEGT in the germline V gene. This CDR3 region has 15 residues.

The V and J genes are TRBV9 and TRBJ2-3; 10 nucleotides line up with TRBD2. The germline CDR1 and CDR2 sequences are SGDLS and YYNGEE. With 3 bases clipped from V and 1 base from J, the junction kept 2 bases outside the gene matches. This CDR3 is 15 amino acids long. The chain's CDR3 is CASSGGLAGTDTQYF. CDR3 coding DNA: TGTGCCAGCAGCGGCGGACTAGCGGGCACAGATACGCAGTATTTT.

This chain connects TRBV7-8 to TRBJ1-3; D gene ambiguous. This CDR3 has 17 amino acids. CDR1 is SGHVS and CDR2 is FQNEAQ in the germline V gene. With 5 bases removed from V and 2 bases from J, the gap between germline ends came to 19 bases. As DNA, the CDR3 is TGTGCCAGCAGCCCACTCAGGATTCTTCTCGCTGGAAACACCATATATTTT. Translated: CASSPLRILLAGNTIYF.

This clonotype was detected ten times or more. V is TRBV14 and J is TRBJ1-1; a possible D gene is TRBD1 (5 bases). V was pared by 4 bases and J by 0 bases, with 9 bases between. The length of the CDR3 is 14 residues. Germline CDR1 is SGHDN and CDR2 is FVKESK. The CDR3 DNA reads TGTGCCAGCAGCCTCGACAGATTGAACACTGAAGCTTTCTTT. Protein: CASSLDRLNTEAFF.

In its sample, this clonotype was seen many times. The chain employs TRBV11-2 and TRBJ1-1; D is unresolved. The germline V gene encodes CDR1 SGHAT and CDR2 FQNNGV. Trimming stripped 7 bases from V and 0 bases from J, with 15 bases between. The CDR3 loop spans 15 amino acids. This CDR3 is CASNKKLGLNTEAFF. CDR3 nucleotides: TGTGCCAGCAATAAAAAATTAGGTCTGAACACTGAAGCTTTCTTT.

This clonotype was seen ten or more times. The chain combines TRBV5-1 with TRBJ1-2; D is possibly TRBD1 (5 bases). This CDR3 region has 14 residues. Germline V lookup: CDR1 SGHRS, CDR2 YFSETQ. Deletions cut 0 bases from V and 9 bases from J, with 15 bases between. CDR3 protein: CASSLAGWQGSYTF. Written as DNA, the CDR3 is TGCGCCAGCAGCTTGGCCGGATGGCAGGGCAGCTACACCTTC. Together with reference TRBV5-1 and TRBJ1-2, the CDR3 gives the full variable domain: KAGVTQTPRYLIKTRGQQVTLSCSPISGHRSVSWYQQTPGQGLQFLFEYFSETQRNKGNFPGRFSGRQFSNSRSEMNVSTLELGDSALYLCASSLAGWQGSYTFGSGTRLTVV.

This clonotype appeared many times. The V gene is TRBV27, the J gene TRBJ2-7, with TRBD2 matching over 10 bases. The CDR3 loop spans 16 amino acids. Germline assignment: CDR1 MNHEY and CDR2 SMNVEV (reference sequence). The V and J ends lost 6 bases and 1 base, in that order; junction bases with no gene match: 9. The CDR3 coding sequence is TGTGCCAGCAGGGATCTTAGCGGGGGGCTATCCTACGAGCAGTACTTC. This codes for CASRDLSGGLSYEQYF.

V is TRBV18 and J is TRBJ2-1, with D perhaps matching TRBD1 (5 bases). This CDR3 region has 15 residues. Trimming removed 1 base at V and 2 bases at J, with 9 bases between. The germline V gene has CDR1 KGHSH and CDR2 LQKENI. In DNA form, the CDR3 reads TGTGCCAGCTCACCACAGGCAGGGACCTACAATGAGCAGTTCTTC. It translates to CASSPQAGTYNEQFF.

This clonotype was counted only a few times. The chain couples TRBV24-1 to TRBJ2-1, with a weak D call TRBD1 (6 bases). Trimming stripped 12 bases from V and 3 bases from J, with 11 bases between. The CDR3 totals 12 residues. Per the germline V gene, CDR1 is KGHDR and CDR2 is SFDVKD. CDR3 amino acids: CASSDSYNEQFF. CDR3 sequence (DNA): TGTGCCTCCTCGGACAGCTACAATGAGCAGTTCTTC.

In this sample, this clonotype turned up a few times. This chain joins TRBV3-1 and TRBJ2-3; no firm D call. The CDR3 has 14 residues. The germline V and J ends were trimmed by 0 bases and 6 bases, with 10 bases remaining between them. The V gene's germline CDR1 is LGHDT and CDR2 YNNKEL (reference sequence). CDR3: CASSQDRPADTQYF. CDR3 bases: TGTGCCAGCAGCCAAGATCGGCCGGCCGATACGCAGTATTTT.

This sequence joins TRBV7-2 and TRBJ2-1, with 9 positions matching TRBD1. From germline, CDR1 is SGHTA and CDR2 FQGNSA. This CDR3 spans 15 amino acids. V gave up 3 bases and J gave up 8 bases; unmatched junction bases: 8. The CDR3 sequence: CASSLSGQGTHEQFF. CDR3 coding DNA: TGTGCCAGCAGCTTGTCGGGACAGGGTACCCATGAGCAGTTCTTC.

This clonotype was seen ten or more times. The chain couples TRBV12-3 or TRBV12-4 to TRBJ1-5; D may be TRBD1 (5 bases). The CDR3 consists of 14 residues. V gave up 7 bases and J gave up 2 bases, with 12 bases separating them. The CDR3: CASKLPGGNQPQHF. The CDR3 region has the DNA TGTGCCAGCAAACTCCCGGGGGGCAATCAGCCCCAGCATTTT.

This clonotype was counted ten times or more. The CDR3 protein is CASSLASSLLNGYTF. CDR3 in DNA: TGTGCCAGCAGCTTAGCGTCCAGTCTTCTCAATGGCTACACCTTC. V usage is TRBV7-9 and J usage is TRBJ1-2; D remains unclear. Germline CDR1 is SEHNR and CDR2 is FQNEAQ (reference sequence). The length of the CDR3 is 15 residues. The V and J ends lost 0 bases and 6 bases respectively, with 14 bases between them.

This clonotype was seen many times. This sequence joins TRBV9 and TRBJ2-7, with 9 bases matching TRBD1. In germline, CDR1 is SGDLS, CDR2 YYNGEE. Losses at the gene ends were 3 bases for V and 2 bases for J; bases not matched to a gene: 0. CDR3 length equals 13 residues. CDR3: CASSGQGAYEQYF. The CDR3 DNA follows: TGTGCCAGCAGCGGACAGGGGGCCTACGAGCAGTACTTC.

This clonotype was found many times. The V and J genes are TRBV7-2 and TRBJ1-4, with TRBD1 identical over 8 bases. V shed 5 bases and J 7 bases; nucleotides not matched to a gene: 9. Germline V gene data show CDR1 as SGHTA and CDR2 as FQGNSA. This CDR3 has 15 amino acids. CDR3 DNA sequence: TGTGCCAGCAGCGTGGCCGGGACAGGACCTGAAAAACTGTTTTTT. The encoded protein is CASSVAGTGPEKLFF.

This clonotype was detected a few times. This rearrangement joins TRBV5-1 to TRBJ2-1; 7 bases align to TRBD1. The CDR3 sequence is 14 residues long. J lost 6 bases, V lost 0 bases, and 3 bases had no gene match. Germline values: CDR1 SGHRS, CDR2 YFSETQ. The CDR3 coding sequence is TGCGCCAGCAGCTTGGGGGGACAGATCAATGAGCAGTTCTTC. It translates to CASSLGGQINEQFF. The full variable domain, completed using reference TRBV5-1 and TRBJ2-1, is KAGVTQTPRYLIKTRGQQVTLSCSPISGHRSVSWYQQTPGQGLQFLFEYFSETQRNKGNFPGRFSGRQFSNSRSEMNVSTLELGDSALYLCASSLGGQINEQFFGPGTRLTVL.

The table lists this clonotype with many counts. This chain uses TRBV5-4 with TRBJ2-2; possibly TRBD1 for D (6 bases). The CDR3 consists of 15 residues. The V end lost 0 bases, the J end lost 4 bases, and 10 bases lay between the germline ends. The V gene's germline CDR1 is SGHNT and CDR2 YYREEE (reference sequence). The chain's CDR3 is CASSLVGTSTGELFF. CDR3 in DNA: TGTGCCAGCAGCTTGGTTGGGACAAGCACCGGGGAGCTGTTTTTT.

V and J are TRBV12-3 or TRBV12-4 and TRBJ2-5, with D uncertain. Trimming removed 6 bases from V and 1 base from J, with 6 bases in between. The CDR3 has 12 residues. CDR3 amino acids: CASSPVQETQYF. The CDR3 DNA reads as TGTGCCAGCAGCCCCGTCCAAGAGACCCAGTACTTC.

The chain uses TRBV7-9 and TRBJ1-6; D is perhaps TRBD1 (5 bases). Germline values: CDR1 SEHNR, CDR2 FQNEAQ (reference sequence). The CDR3 sequence is 16 residues long. The V end was cut by 5 bases, the J end by 7 bases, with 18 bases between. In DNA, the CDR3 is TGTGCCAGCAGCCCGCACAGGAGGCAAGGGAATTCACCCCTCCACTTT. Its translation: CASSPHRRQGNSPLHF.

This clonotype occurred a few times. This CDR3 reads CASSLAPGNTIYF. CDR3 bases: TGTGCCAGCAGCTTAGCCCCCGGAAACACCATATATTTT. V and J are TRBV7-6 and TRBJ1-3; no firm D call. Germline V lookup: CDR1 SGHVS, CDR2 FNYEAQ. Trimming removed 0 bases at V and 4 bases at J, with 4 bases between. This CDR3 is 13 amino acids long.